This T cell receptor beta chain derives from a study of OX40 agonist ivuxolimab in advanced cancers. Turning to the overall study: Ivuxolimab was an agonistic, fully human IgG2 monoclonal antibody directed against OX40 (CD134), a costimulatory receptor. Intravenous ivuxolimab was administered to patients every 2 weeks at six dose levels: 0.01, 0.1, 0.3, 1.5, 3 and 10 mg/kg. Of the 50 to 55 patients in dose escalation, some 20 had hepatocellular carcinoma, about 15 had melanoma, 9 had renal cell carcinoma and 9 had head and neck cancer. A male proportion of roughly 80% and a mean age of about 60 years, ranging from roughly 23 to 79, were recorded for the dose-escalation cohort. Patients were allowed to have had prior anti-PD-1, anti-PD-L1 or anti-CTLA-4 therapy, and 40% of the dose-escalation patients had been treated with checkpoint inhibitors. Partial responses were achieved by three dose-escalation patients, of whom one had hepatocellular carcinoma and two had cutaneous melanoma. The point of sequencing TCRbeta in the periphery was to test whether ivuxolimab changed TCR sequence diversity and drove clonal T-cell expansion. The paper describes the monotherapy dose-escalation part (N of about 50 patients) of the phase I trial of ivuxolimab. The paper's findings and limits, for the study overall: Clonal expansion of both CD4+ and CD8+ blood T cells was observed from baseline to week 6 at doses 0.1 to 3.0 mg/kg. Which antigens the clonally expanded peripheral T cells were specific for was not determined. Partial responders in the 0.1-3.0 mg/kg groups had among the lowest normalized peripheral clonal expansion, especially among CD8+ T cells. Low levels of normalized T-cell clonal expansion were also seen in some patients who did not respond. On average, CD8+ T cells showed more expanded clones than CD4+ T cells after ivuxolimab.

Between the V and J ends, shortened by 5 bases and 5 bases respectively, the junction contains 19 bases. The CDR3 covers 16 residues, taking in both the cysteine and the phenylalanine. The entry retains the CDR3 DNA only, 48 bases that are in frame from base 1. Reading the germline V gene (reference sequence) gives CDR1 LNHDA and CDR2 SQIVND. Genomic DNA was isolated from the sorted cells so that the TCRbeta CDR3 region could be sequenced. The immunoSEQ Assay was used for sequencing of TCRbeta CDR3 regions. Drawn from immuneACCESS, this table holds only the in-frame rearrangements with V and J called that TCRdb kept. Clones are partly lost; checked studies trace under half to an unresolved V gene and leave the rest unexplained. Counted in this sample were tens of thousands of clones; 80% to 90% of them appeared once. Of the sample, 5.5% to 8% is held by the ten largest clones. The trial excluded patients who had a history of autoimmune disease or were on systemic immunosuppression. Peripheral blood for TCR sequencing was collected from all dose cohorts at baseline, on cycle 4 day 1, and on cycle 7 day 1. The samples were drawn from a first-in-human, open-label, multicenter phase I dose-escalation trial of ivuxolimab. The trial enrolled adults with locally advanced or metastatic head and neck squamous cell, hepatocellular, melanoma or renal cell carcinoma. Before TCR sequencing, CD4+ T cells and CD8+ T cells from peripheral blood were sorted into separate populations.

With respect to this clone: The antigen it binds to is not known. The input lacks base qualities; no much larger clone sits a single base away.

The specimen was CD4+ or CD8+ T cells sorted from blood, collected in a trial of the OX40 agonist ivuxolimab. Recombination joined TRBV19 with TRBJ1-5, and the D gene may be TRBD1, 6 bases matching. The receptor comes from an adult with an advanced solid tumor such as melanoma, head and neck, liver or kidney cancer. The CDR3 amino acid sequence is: CASSPLGAGDDQPQHF. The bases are TGTGCCAGTAGTCCCCTCGGGGCAGGGGACGATCAGCCCCAGCATTTT.